The 13 T cell receptor beta chains in this list originate from one sample, sequenced in a study of shared clonotypes between healthy human individuals (dated by TCRdb to the early 2020s). The library was obtained by the immunoSEQ multiplex PCR assay. As stored in TCRdb, this immuneACCESS dataset retains in-frame rearrangements with V and J assigned. A fraction of the clones does not appear; measured against another copy, unresolved V genes explain less than half of the discrepancy, and the remainder lacks a known reason. The table for this sample lists about 2 million clones; about 95% of them were counted only once. Approximately 1.2% of the sample is held by the ten biggest clonotypes. For the CD8 naive samples, CD45RO-negative cells were positively selected for CCR7, yielding a CD45RA+CCR7+ population from which TemRA cells were excluded. The sequencing input was naive CD8+ T cells sorted from blood. In the paper's terms, the cell subset or site label means: CD45RA+CCR7+. The source is a man aged 18 to 35 in good health.

The rearrangement joins TRBV6-5 to TRBJ2-3, with no clear D. Germline CDR1 is MNHEY and CDR2 is SVGAGI. The CDR3 spans 13 residues. Trimming shortened V by 4 bases and J by 3 bases, and 8 bases separated the two germline ends. The CDR3 region has the DNA TGTGCCAGCAGTTTTATTGGAACAGATACGCAGTATTTT. It yields the protein CASSFIGTDTQYF.

V usage is TRBV14 and J usage is TRBJ2-7; D gene unclear. Germline V gene sequence: CDR1 SGHDN, CDR2 FVKESK. Trimming pared 1 base from V and 7 bases from J, leaving 17 bases between. CDR3 size: 15 residues. CDR3 loop: CASSQGYATLGEQYF. DNA for the CDR3: TGTGCCAGCAGCCAAGGGTATGCAACCTTGGGGGAGCAGTACTTC.

This chain joins TRBV2 and TRBJ1-2, with 9 bases fitting TRBD1. The V segment lost 1 base and the J segment 7 bases; nucleotides outside the gene matches: 7. Germline V CDR1 and CDR2: SNHLY, FYNNEI. The CDR3 covers 15 residues. CDR3 bases: TGTGCCAGCAGTGAAGGGAGGGGACAGGGTGGTGGCTACACCTTC. Translation gives CASSEGRGQGGGYTF.

In DNA, the CDR3 is TGTGCCAGCAGCTTTGGTTCCTCTGGGGCCAACGTCCTGACTTTC. It encodes CASSFGSSGANVLTF. The chain uses TRBV5-6 and TRBJ2-6; no clear D gene. The ends were cut back, 2 bases at V and 0 bases at J, with 6 bases in the middle. This CDR3 has 15 amino acids. Per germline, CDR1 SGHDT and CDR2 YYEEEE.

Of note for this clone: This CDR3 is also generated by other DNA sequences in the sample. Here the CDR3 reads CASSVGPSYEQYF. Written as DNA, the CDR3 is TGTGCCAGCAGCGTAGGTCCGTCCTACGAGCAGTACTTC. The rearrangement joins TRBV9 to TRBJ2-7, with D unresolved. Between the trimmed V and J ends, which lost 0 bases and 1 base, there was a span of 5 bases. CDR3 length: 13 amino acids. Germline CDR1 SGDLS, CDR2 YYNGEE. The complete variable domain, with remaining parts taken from reference TRBV9 and TRBJ2-7, reads DSGVTQTPKHLITATGQRVTLRCSPRSGDLSVYWYQQSLDQGLQFLIQYYNGEERAKGNILERFSAQQFPDLHSELNLSSLELGDSALYFCASSVGPSYEQYFGPGTRLTVT.

This clone was detected a few times. The sample holds other DNA sequences that translate to the same CDR3. The chain employs TRBV7-9 and TRBJ2-7; 7 nucleotides line up with TRBD2. V lost 5 bases to trimming and J lost 5 bases; unmatched junction nucleotides: 3. This CDR3 is 12 amino acids long. Germline loops: CDR1 SEHNR, CDR2 FQNEAQ (reference sequence). The CDR3 region is CASSNRGDEQYF. CDR3 nucleotide sequence: TGTGCCAGCAGCAACCGGGGGGACGAGCAGTACTTC.

This chain links TRBV7-6 with TRBJ1-1; D is unresolved. The germline V gene encodes CDR1 SGHVS and CDR2 FNYEAQ. The germline V and J ends were trimmed by 3 bases and 8 bases, with 13 bases remaining between them. CDR3 size: 13 residues. CDR3 residues: CASSFSVGGEAFF. The CDR3 nucleotides are TGTGCCAGCAGCTTTAGCGTCGGAGGGGAAGCTTTCTTT.

Comment on this clone: This CDR3 is also generated by other DNA sequences in the sample. The V call is TRBV15, the J call TRBJ1-4; 9 bases line up with TRBD1. The CDR3 spans 14 residues. Trimming removed 3 bases from V and 7 bases from J; junction bases left unmatched: 3. Per the germline V gene, CDR1 is LNHNV and CDR2 is YYDKDF (reference sequence). The CDR3 is CATSRDRGGEKLFF. DNA for the CDR3: TGTGCCACCAGCAGGGACAGGGGTGGTGAAAAACTGTTTTTT.

A word on this clone: Within the sample, other DNA sequences also encode this same CDR3. V usage is TRBV6-1 and J usage is TRBJ2-7; D remains ambiguous. The germline gives CDR1 MNHNS, CDR2 SASEGT. There are 12 residues in the CDR3. The V and J ends lost 3 bases and 0 bases respectively, with 3 bases between them. CDR3 DNA sequence: TGTGCCAGCAGTGACCGCTCCTACGAGCAGTACTTC. It yields the protein CASSDRSYEQYF.

This chain links TRBV12-5 with TRBJ2-3; D remains unclear. V was pared by 1 base and J by 5 bases, with 10 bases between. The CDR3 runs to 14 residues. Per the germline V gene, CDR1 is LGHNT and CDR2 is FRNRAP. The CDR3 region is CASGLGPLEDTQYF. The CDR3 DNA sequence: TGTGCTAGTGGTTTGGGTCCCCTGGAAGATACGCAGTATTTT.

The V and J genes are TRBV13 and TRBJ2-5, with 9 bases that match TRBD1. Germline V gene lookup returns CDR1 PRHDT and CDR2 FYEKMQ (reference sequence). V lost 0 bases to trimming and J lost 5 bases; unmatched junction nucleotides: 4. This CDR3 contains 15 residues. The CDR3 bases are TGTGCCAGCAGCTTAGGCCCCGGGACAGGGGAGACCCAGTACTTC. This encodes CASSLGPGTGETQYF.

The chain joins TRBV10-3 to TRBJ1-6; D unclear. The CDR3 runs 17 residues. CDR1 and CDR2 (germline): ENHRY, SYGVKD. Deletions cut 3 bases from V and 4 bases from J, with 16 bases between. In DNA, the CDR3 is TGTGCCATCAGTGACCCGACGGAGGCCCTTTATAATTCACCCCTCCACTTT. This codes for CAISDPTEALYNSPLHF.

This clone was seen a single time. This rearrangement joins TRBV30 to TRBJ2-1; 7 bases map to TRBD2. CDR1 is GTSNPN, CDR2 SVGIG, per germline (reference sequence). The V segment lost 1 base and the J segment 3 bases; nucleotides outside the gene matches: 12. The CDR3 loop spans 17 amino acids. The CDR3 loop is CAWSGWGGERYYNEQFF. DNA of the CDR3: TGTGCCTGGAGTGGTTGGGGGGGAGAAAGGTACTACAATGAGCAGTTCTTC.